The entry below gives a single T cell receptor beta chain sequence along with its context. Its antigen is unidentified. This CDR3 has 14 residues. CDR1 is MNHNS, CDR2 SASEGT, per germline. The V end was cut by 7 bases, the J end by 2 bases, with 14 bases between. This sample is drawn from a study of vaccination and CD4 T cells after COVID-19. Study overall: Post-vaccine sampling followed dose two by a median about 69 days (range 14 to 241).

Treatment in this sample: roughly ten-day PBMC culture with coronavirus spike peptide pools or control peptides (ViraFEST assay). These CD4+ T cells came from an unexposed donor, sampled before the COVID-19 pandemic (2011-2018). Cultured CD4+ T-cell DNA underwent Oncomine TCR Beta short-read sequencing. TCRdb analysed the PCR reads with MiXCR anew, one entry per CDR3 protein. The sample carries thousands of distinct CDR3 sequences, roughly two fifths recorded once. V gene TRBV6-1 combines with J gene TRBJ2-5; weak D call: TRBD2 (5 bases). Sequencing was performed on CD4+ T cells from blood, cultured in vitro. The TCR comes from a human donor in good health. CDR3 sequence (DNA): TGTGCCAGCACCCAGCTTGGCGGGCAAGAGACCCAGTACTTC. This gives the protein CASTQLGGQETQYF.